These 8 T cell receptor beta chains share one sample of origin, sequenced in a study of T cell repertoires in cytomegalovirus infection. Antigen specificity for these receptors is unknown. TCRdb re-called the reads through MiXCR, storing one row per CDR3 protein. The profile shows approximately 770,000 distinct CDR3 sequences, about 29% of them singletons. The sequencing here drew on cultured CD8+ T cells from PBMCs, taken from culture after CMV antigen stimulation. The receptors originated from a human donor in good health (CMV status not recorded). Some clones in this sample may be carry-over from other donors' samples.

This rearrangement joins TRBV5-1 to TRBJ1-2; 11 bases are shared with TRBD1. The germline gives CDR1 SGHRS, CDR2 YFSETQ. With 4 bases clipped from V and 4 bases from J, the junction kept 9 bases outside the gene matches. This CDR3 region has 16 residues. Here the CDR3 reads CASSPEWTGGIYGYTF. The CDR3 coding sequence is TGCGCCAGCAGCCCAGAGTGGACAGGGGGCATCTATGGCTACACCTTC.

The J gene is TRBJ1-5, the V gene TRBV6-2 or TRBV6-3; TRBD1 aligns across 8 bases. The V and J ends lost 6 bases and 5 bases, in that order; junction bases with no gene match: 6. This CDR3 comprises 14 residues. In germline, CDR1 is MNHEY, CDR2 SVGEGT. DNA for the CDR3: TGTGCCAGCAGCGGACAGGGAGGTTATCAGCCCCAGCATTTT. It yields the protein CASSGQGGYQPQHF.

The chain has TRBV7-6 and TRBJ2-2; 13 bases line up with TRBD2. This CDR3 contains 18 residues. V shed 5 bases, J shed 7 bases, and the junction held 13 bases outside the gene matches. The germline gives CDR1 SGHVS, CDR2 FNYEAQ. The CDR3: CASSPRLAGGRFDGELFF. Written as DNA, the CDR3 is TGTGCCAGCAGCCCCCGACTAGCGGGGGGACGTTTCGACGGGGAGCTGTTTTTT.

The DNA for the CDR3 is TGTGCCAGCAGCTTCCCTAGCGGGGTCGAGCAGTACTTC. Encoded protein: CASSFPSGVEQYF. V is TRBV7-2 and J is TRBJ2-7; 9 bases line up with TRBD2. The CDR3 length is 13 residues. Germline V lookup: CDR1 SGHTA, CDR2 FQGNSA. The junction had 3 bases not matched to a gene; V was cut back by 3 bases and J by 6 bases.

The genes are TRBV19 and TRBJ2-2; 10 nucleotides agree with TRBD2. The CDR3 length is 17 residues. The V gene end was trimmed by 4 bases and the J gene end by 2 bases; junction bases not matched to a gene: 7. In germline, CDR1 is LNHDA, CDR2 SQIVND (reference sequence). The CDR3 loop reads CASSSFQRGGNTGELFF. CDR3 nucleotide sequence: TGTGCCAGTAGTAGCTTTCAGCGGGGGGGAAACACCGGGGAGCTGTTTTTT.

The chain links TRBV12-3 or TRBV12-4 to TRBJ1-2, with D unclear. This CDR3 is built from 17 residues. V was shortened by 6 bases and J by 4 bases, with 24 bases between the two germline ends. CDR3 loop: CASRSPKGLGTSYGYTF. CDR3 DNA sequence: TGTGCCAGCAGATCACCGAAGGGCCTAGGAACAAGCTATGGCTACACCTTC.

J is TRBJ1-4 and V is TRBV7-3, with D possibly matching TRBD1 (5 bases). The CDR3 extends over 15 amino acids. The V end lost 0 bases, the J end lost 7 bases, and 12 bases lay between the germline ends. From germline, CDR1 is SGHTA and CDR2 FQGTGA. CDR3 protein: CASSLTGGSGEKLFF. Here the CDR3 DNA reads TGTGCCAGCAGCTTAACGGGGGGAAGTGGTGAAAAACTGTTTTTT.

CDR3 sequence reads: CASSLSRDRETYNEQFF. As DNA, the CDR3 is TGTGCCAGCAGCTTAAGCCGGGACAGGGAGACTTACAATGAGCAGTTCTTC. The chain couples TRBV9 to TRBJ2-1, with 9 bases aligning to TRBD1. CDR3 length equals 17 residues. CDR1 is SGDLS and CDR2 is YYNGEE in the germline V gene. V gave up 4 bases and J gave up 4 bases; unmatched junction bases: 12.